These 21 T cell receptor beta chains share one sample of origin, sequenced in a study of T cells in Graves' hyperthyroidism and ophthalmopathy. RNA transcripts served as the template for amplifying TCR beta CDR3 regions. When the TCR CDR3 underwent first-round RT-PCR, the HTBI primer set was used. TCRdb redid the calling of the multiplex PCR reads with MiXCR, one entry per CDR3 protein. The repertoire consists of about 400,000 distinct CDR3 sequences, with about 16% occurring once and the leading ten covering approximately 19%. The sequencing sample was made of blood. The receptors were gathered from a woman aged 60-75 years with Graves' ophthalmopathy.

This clonotype was observed a few times. The J gene is TRBJ2-7, the V gene TRBV9, with D tentatively TRBD2 (6 bases). CDR1 and CDR2 from the germline V gene are SGDLS and YYNGEE. The CDR3 is 14 residues long. The CDR3 bases are TGTGCTTCGAATCAGCAGGGTAGCGGCTACGAGCAGTACTTC. Encoded protein: CASNQQGSGYEQYF.

This clonotype was seen more than once but under ten times. The rearrangement uses TRBV20-1 and TRBJ2-7; 9 bases map to TRBD1. CDR3 length: 16 amino acids. Germline loops: CDR1 DFQATT, CDR2 SNEGSKA (reference sequence). Trimming at V came to 0 bases and at J to 3 bases, leaving 9 bases not matched to a gene. CDR3 DNA sequence: TGCAGTGCTAGAGATGGAGTAGGACAGGGGAACTACGAGCAGTACTTC. This translates into CSARDGVGQGNYEQYF.

The CDR3: CSARGAGVNYGYTF. As DNA, the CDR3 is TGCAGTGCTAGAGGGGCAGGGGTCAACTATGGCTACACCTTC. The genes are TRBV20-1 and TRBJ1-2; D possibly corresponds to TRBD1 (6 bases). The ends were cut back, 1 base at V and 2 bases at J, with 11 bases in the middle. Germline assignment: CDR1 DFQATT and CDR2 SNEGSKA (reference sequence). This CDR3 has 14 residues.

This sequence joins TRBV11-2 and TRBJ1-4; D is perhaps TRBD1 (6 bases). The CDR3 has 18 residues. Deletions cut 1 base from V and 6 bases from J, with 21 bases between. In germline, CDR1 is SGHAT, CDR2 FQNNGV. The CDR3 bases are TGTGCCAGCAGCTTAGGGGGAAGGGGGGCAGGGCGTGATGAAAAACTGTTTTTT. Protein sequence: CASSLGGRGAGRDEKLFF.

This clonotype was counted many times. The chain links TRBV2 to TRBJ2-5; D ambiguous. CDR3 length: 13 amino acids. Germline V lookup: CDR1 SNHLY, CDR2 FYNNEI. V lost 3 bases and J lost 7, with 12 bases in between. The chain's CDR3 is CASSEGERVTQYF. The CDR3 region has the DNA TGTGCCAGCAGTGAGGGCGAGCGTGTGACCCAGTACTTC.

The chain combines TRBV4-2 with TRBJ1-1; D gene ambiguous. CDR1 and CDR2 (germline): LGHNA, YNFKEQ. The germline V and J ends were trimmed by 4 bases and 5 bases, with 32 bases remaining between them. This CDR3 contains 20 residues. CDR3 coding DNA: TGTGCCAGCAGCCGCGGCCCGTTTAGTCCGGTGGGCGCGGCCAGAACTGAAGCTTTCTTT. As protein: CASSRGPFSPVGAARTEAFF.

In its sample, this clonotype was seen many times. CDR3 region: CSVVLGLATDEQFF. The CDR3 coding sequence is TGCAGCGTGGTGTTGGGACTAGCGACGGATGAGCAGTTCTTC. The gene calls are TRBV29-1 and TRBJ2-1; the match to TRBD2 covers 10 bases. Germline V gene data show CDR1 as SQVTM and CDR2 as ANQGSEA. Unmatched junction bases numbered 10, after V lost 6 bases and J lost 8 bases. The CDR3 is 14 residues long.

This clonotype was detected ten times or more. The chain couples TRBV11-2 to TRBJ2-5; D uncertain. CDR3 size: 13 residues. Trimming took off 2 bases at V and 7 bases at J, with 11 bases between the two ends. Germline lookup yields CDR1 SGHAT and CDR2 FQNNGV. The DNA of the CDR3 is TGTGCCAGCAGCTTACGCCCGACTGGGACCCAGTACTTC. Translating gives CASSLRPTGTQYF.

The rearrangement joins TRBV27 to TRBJ2-1, with D perhaps TRBD2 (5 bases). Germline CDR1 is MNHEY and CDR2 is SMNVEV (reference sequence). V was cut by 6 bases and J by 8 bases, with 14 bases left in between. The CDR3 loop spans 13 amino acids. CDR3 in DNA: TGTGCCAGCAGGAAGGCAAGCGGCCATGAGCAGTTCTTC. This codes for CASRKASGHEQFF.

This clonotype was detected many times. V and J are TRBV5-1 and TRBJ2-7, with D tentatively TRBD1 or TRBD2 (6 bases each). The ends were cut back, 8 bases at V and 7 bases at J, with 16 bases in the middle. There are 12 residues in the CDR3. Germline V gene sequence: CDR1 SGHRS, CDR2 YFSETQ. CDR3 sequence: CASRAEGGEQYF. The CDR3 nucleotides read TGCGCCAGTCGGGCCGAGGGGGGAGAGCAGTACTTC.

This clonotype occurred many times. The V and J genes are TRBV28 and TRBJ2-7; 10 bases align to TRBD1. The trim removed 8 bases at V and 3 bases at J, leaving 4 bases unmatched. CDR3 length equals 13 residues. Germline CDR1 reads MDHEN; CDR2 reads SYDVKM. CDR3 protein: CASETGGLYEQYF. The DNA for the CDR3 is TGTGCCAGCGAGACAGGGGGCCTCTACGAGCAGTACTTC.

This clonotype was observed at least ten times. The gene calls are TRBV20-1 and TRBJ2-1; 11 bases are a match to TRBD2. The CDR3 has 15 amino acids. The J segment lost 12 bases and the V segment lost 0 bases, leaving 10 bases of the junction unmatched. Germline values: CDR1 DFQATT, CDR2 SNEGSKA (reference sequence). The CDR3 sequence is CSARDGGSGREGQFF. In DNA form, the CDR3 reads TGCAGTGCTAGAGATGGTGGTAGCGGGAGGGAGGGGCAGTTCTTC.

This clonotype was observed at least ten times. This rearrangement joins TRBV7-2 to TRBJ2-7; D unclear. This CDR3 has 13 amino acids. Trimming stripped 5 bases from V and 2 bases from J, with 10 bases between. Per germline, CDR1 SGHTA and CDR2 FQGNSA. Here the CDR3 reads CASSQFRAYEQYF. DNA of the CDR3: TGTGCCAGCAGCCAATTTCGTGCCTACGAGCAGTACTTC. Based on the CDR3 plus reference TRBV7-2 and TRBJ2-7, the full variable domain is GAGVSQSPSNKVTEKGKDVELRCDPISGHTALYWYRQSLGQGLEFLIYFQGNSAPDKSGLPSDRFSAERTGGSVSTLTIQRTQQEDSAVYLCASSQFRAYEQYFGPGTRLTVT.

This clonotype was counted ten times or more. V gene TRBV20-1 combines with J gene TRBJ2-1, with TRBD1 identical over 9 bases. With V trimmed by 1 base and J by 6 bases, 7 bases remained unmatched. The CDR3 loop spans 15 amino acids. In germline, CDR1 is DFQATT, CDR2 SNEGSKA (reference sequence). The CDR3 bases are TGCAGTGCTAGAGGACAGGGGGGGGGATTCAATGAGCAGTTCTTC. Residues: CSARGQGGGFNEQFF.

In its sample, this clonotype was seen many times. J is TRBJ2-7 and V is TRBV28; 7 bases fit TRBD2. The V and J ends lost 3 bases and 2 bases, in that order; junction bases with no gene match: 10. CDR3 length equals 16 residues. Looked up from germline, CDR1 is MDHEN and CDR2 is SYDVKM. CDR3 coding DNA: TGTGCCAGCAGTTTCCAATCCGGACGGGGGGCCTACGAGCAGTACTTC. Translating it yields CASSFQSGRGAYEQYF.

The sample holds many counts of this clonotype. The genes are TRBV5-1 and TRBJ2-7, with D hard to call. Germline V CDR1 and CDR2: SGHRS, YFSETQ. The CDR3 runs to 17 residues. V was pared by 2 bases and J by 3 bases, with 21 bases between. CDR3: CASSFSSSTLSGYEQYF. The CDR3 bases are TGCGCCAGCAGCTTCAGTAGCAGCACCTTATCTGGCTACGAGCAGTACTTC.

V usage is TRBV5-5 and J usage is TRBJ1-6; D gene unclear. The CDR3 consists of 14 residues. Looked up from germline, CDR1 is SGHKS and CDR2 is YYEKEE (reference sequence). V lost 0 bases and J 8 bases, leaving 9 bases between the germline ends. CDR3 residues: CASSLGREDSPLHF. The CDR3, as DNA: TGTGCCAGCAGCTTGGGACGGGAGGATTCACCCCTCCACTTT.

This clonotype was seen ten or more times. This chain joins TRBV20-1 and TRBJ2-3, with D possibly being TRBD2 (6 bases). The CDR3 has 15 amino acids. Germline V CDR1 and CDR2: DFQATT, SNEGSKA (reference sequence). The ends were cut back, 3 bases at V and 2 bases at J, with 15 bases in the middle. The CDR3 loop is CSASGGRRDTDTQYF. The CDR3 DNA reads as TGCAGTGCTAGTGGAGGGAGAAGGGACACAGATACGCAGTATTTT.

This clonotype was detected many times. The chain combines TRBV6-1 with TRBJ2-1; D tentatively fits TRBD1 or TRBD2 (5 bases each). Trimming shortened V by 6 bases and J by 0 bases, and 12 bases separated the two germline ends. CDR3 length: 15 amino acids. Per the germline V gene, CDR1 is MNHNS and CDR2 is SASEGT. This CDR3 reads CASSRDVSSYNEQFF. DNA for the CDR3: TGTGCCAGCAGCCGGGACGTGAGCTCCTACAATGAGCAGTTCTTC.

This clonotype has a count of ten or more. This chain connects TRBV20-1 to TRBJ2-3; tentative D call: TRBD1 (5 bases). Germline V gene data show CDR1 as DFQATT and CDR2 as SNEGSKA (reference sequence). Trimming took 6 bases from V and 1 from J, leaving 14 bases between them. The CDR3 runs 14 residues. CDR3 protein: CSAARGPRTDTQYF. The CDR3, as DNA: TGCAGTGCAGCAAGGGGCCCTCGCACAGATACGCAGTATTTT.

V and J are TRBV4-1 and TRBJ2-2; perhaps D is TRBD1 or TRBD2 (5 bases each). V was pared by 7 bases and J by 6 bases, with 21 bases between. CDR1 and CDR2 from the germline V gene are MGHRA and YSYEKL. The CDR3 is 16 residues long. The DNA for the CDR3 is TGCGCCAGCACTGTCGGGACCTACCAACCGTCCGGGGAGCTGTTTTTT. Protein: CASTVGTYQPSGELFF.